The clone carrying this T cell receptor (beta chain) was observed a single time. Its antigen is undetermined. V dropped 4 bases and J dropped 8 bases, with 14 bases sitting between them. The CDR3 spans 13 residues. The germline V gene has CDR1 SGHTA and CDR2 FQGNSA. Sequencing of DNA taken from cultured CD4+ T cells relied on the Oncomine TCR Beta short-read assay. Using its own MiXCR run on the PCR reads, TCRdb lists one record per CDR3 protein. This sample has about 7,100 distinct CDR3 sequences, with 63% found just once. The sample comes from a study of vaccination and CD4 T cells after COVID-19. Background on the study: Investigators took post-vaccine samples a median approximately 73 days after dose two, within a range of 14 to 241. Study-level findings and limits: The median number of SARS-CoV-2-reactive clonotypes increased from approximately 21 to 38, a change that did not reach significance.

Indicated treatment: approximately nine-day PBMC culture with coronavirus spike peptide pools or control peptides (ViraFEST assay). In the ViraFEST assay, peptide-pool expansion preceded TCR sequencing of expanded clonotypes. This sequence originates from a human donor who had recovered from COVID-19. The J gene is TRBJ1-2, the V gene TRBV7-2, with D maybe TRBD1 (6 bases). The sequencing input was CD4+ T cells from blood, cultured in vitro. DNA of the CDR3: TGTGCCAGCAGCTCCGCGCCGGGGGCAGGCTACACCTTC. It yields the protein CASSSAPGAGYTF.